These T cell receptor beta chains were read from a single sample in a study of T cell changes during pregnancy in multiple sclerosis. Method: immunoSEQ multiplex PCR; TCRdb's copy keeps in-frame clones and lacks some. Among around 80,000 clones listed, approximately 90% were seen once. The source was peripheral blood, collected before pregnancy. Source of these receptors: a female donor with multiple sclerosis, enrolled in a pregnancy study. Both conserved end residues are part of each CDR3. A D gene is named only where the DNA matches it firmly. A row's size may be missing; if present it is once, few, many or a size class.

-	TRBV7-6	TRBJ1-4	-	CASSRIGGEKLFF	TGTGCCAGCAGCCGAATCGGGGGTGAAAAACTGTTTTTT
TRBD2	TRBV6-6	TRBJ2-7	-	CASSPPGTSGGSEQYF	TGTGCCAGCAGCCCACCAGGGACTAGCGGGGGCTCCGAGCAGTACTTC
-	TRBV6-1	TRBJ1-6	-	CASRENGTPLHF	TGTGCCAGCAGGGAAAACGGGACTCCCCTCCACTTT
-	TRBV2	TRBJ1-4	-	CASSVRAANEKLFF	TGTGCCAGCAGTGTGAGGGCGGCTAATGAAAAACTGTTTTTT
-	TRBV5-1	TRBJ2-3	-	CASSLDLFPQYF	TGCGCCAGCAGCTTGGATCTATTTCCGCAGTATTTT
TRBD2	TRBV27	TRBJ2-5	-	CASSSRGARQETQYF	TGTGCCAGCAGTTCGCGGGGGGCTCGGCAAGAGACCCAGTACTTC
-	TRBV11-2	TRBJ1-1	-	CASSPTGYYTEAFF	TGTGCCAGCAGCCCGACAGGCTACTACACTGAAGCTTTCTTT
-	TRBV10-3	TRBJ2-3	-	CAISVGRAGLGGSTDTQYF	TGTGCCATCAGTGTTGGCAGGGCCGGACTGGGAGGAAGCACAGATACGCAGTATTTT
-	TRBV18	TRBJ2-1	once	CASSPVQGRHNEQFF	TGTGCCAGCTCACCTGTACAGGGAAGACACAATGAGCAGTTCTTC
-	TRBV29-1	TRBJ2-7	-	CSVGGLGQVLWYEQYF	TGCAGCGTCGGGGGCCTAGGACAGGTCCTATGGTACGAGCAGTACTTC
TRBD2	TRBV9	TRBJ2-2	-	CASSVSSGGTTGELFF	TGTGCCAGCAGCGTCTCCAGCGGGGGGACCACCGGGGAGCTGTTTTTT
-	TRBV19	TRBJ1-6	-	CASSTRGNNSPLHF	TGTGCCAGTAGTACACGAGGTAATAATTCACCCCTCCACTTT
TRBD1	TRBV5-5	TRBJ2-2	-	CASSLSGGARTGELFF	TGTGCCAGCAGCTTGTCAGGGGGCGCGAGGACCGGGGAGCTGTTTTTT
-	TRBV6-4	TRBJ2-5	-	CASSDSKETQYF	TGTGCCAGCAGTGACAGCAAAGAGACCCAGTACTTC
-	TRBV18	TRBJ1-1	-	CASSPDMNTEAFF	TGTGCCAGCTCACCTGACATGAACACTGAAGCTTTCTTT
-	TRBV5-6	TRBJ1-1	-	CASKPSTGITEAFF	TGTGCCAGCAAACCTTCTACAGGGATCACTGAAGCTTTCTTT
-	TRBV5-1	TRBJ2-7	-	CASTLVDSSYEQYF	TGCGCCAGCACTCTTGTTGACAGCTCCTACGAGCAGTACTTC
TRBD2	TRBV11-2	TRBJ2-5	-	CASRDWAGGGETQYF	TGTGCCAGCAGGGATTGGGCGGGGGGCGGAGAGACCCAGTACTTC
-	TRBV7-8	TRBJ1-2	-	CASSLGTGRPNSYGYTF	TGTGCCAGCAGCTTGGGTACAGGAAGACCTAATTCCTATGGCTACACCTTC
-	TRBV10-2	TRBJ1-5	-	CASSTWSNQPQHF	TGCGCCAGCAGTACATGGAGCAATCAGCCCCAGCATTTT
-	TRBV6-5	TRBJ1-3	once	CASSQKSGNTIYF	TGTGCCAGCAGTCAAAAATCTGGAAACACCATATATTTT
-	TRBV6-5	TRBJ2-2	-	CASSYFLPTIRELFF	TGTGCCAGCAGTTATTTCCTTCCGACTATCCGGGAGCTGTTTTTT
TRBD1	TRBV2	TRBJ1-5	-	CASRFTGGSNQPQHF	TGTGCCAGCAGATTTACAGGGGGGAGCAATCAGCCCCAGCATTTT
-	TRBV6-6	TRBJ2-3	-	CASSSLPGADTQYF	TGTGCCAGCAGTTCCTTGCCAGGGGCAGATACGCAGTATTTT
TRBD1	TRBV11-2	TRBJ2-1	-	CASSHRDRSGSNEQFF	TGTGCCAGCAGCCACCGGGACAGGTCGGGGAGCAATGAGCAGTTCTTC
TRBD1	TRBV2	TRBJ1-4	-	CASVKYGTANEKLFF	TGTGCCAGCGTAAAATACGGGACAGCTAATGAAAAACTGTTTTTT
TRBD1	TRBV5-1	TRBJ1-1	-	CASSPQQGAEAFF	TGCGCCAGCAGCCCTCAACAGGGGGCTGAAGCTTTCTTT
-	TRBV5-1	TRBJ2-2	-	CASSLDPPGGATGELFF	TGCGCCAGCAGCTTGGACCCCCCAGGTGGGGCCACCGGGGAGCTGTTTTTT
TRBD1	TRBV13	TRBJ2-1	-	CASSSRTGDNEQFF	TGTGCCAGCAGCTCCAGGACAGGAGATAATGAGCAGTTCTTC
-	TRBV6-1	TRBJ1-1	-	CASSEASGGGTEAFF	TGTGCCAGCAGTGAAGCTTCGGGTGGAGGCACTGAAGCTTTCTTT
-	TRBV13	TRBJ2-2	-	CASSSLSNTGELFF	TGTGCCAGCAGCTCCCTCTCGAACACCGGGGAGCTGTTTTTT
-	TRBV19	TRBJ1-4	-	CASSGQSGYEKLFF	TGTGCCAGTAGTGGGCAATCGGGATATGAAAAACTGTTTTTT
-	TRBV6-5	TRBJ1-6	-	CASSFARAPNSPLHF	TGTGCCAGCAGTTTCGCCAGGGCCCCGAATTCACCCCTCCACTTT
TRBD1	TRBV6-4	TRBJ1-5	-	CASRGTGHRGQPQHF	TGTGCCAGCAGGGGGACAGGGCACCGGGGACAGCCCCAGCATTTT
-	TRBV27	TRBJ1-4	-	CASSLQDSTREKLFF	TGTGCCAGCAGTTTACAGGACAGCACCCGTGAAAAACTGTTTTTT
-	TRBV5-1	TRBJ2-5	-	CASSLFEGLTPEETQYF	TGCGCCAGCAGCTTGTTTGAAGGACTAACTCCAGAAGAGACCCAGTACTTC
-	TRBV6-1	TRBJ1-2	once	CASSDSGVGYGYTF	TGTGCCAGCAGTGACTCAGGGGTTGGCTATGGCTACACCTTC
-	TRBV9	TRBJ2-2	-	CASSPPPWGATANTGELFF	TGTGCCAGCAGCCCCCCCCCTTGGGGCGCTACTGCGAACACCGGGGAGCTGTTTTTT
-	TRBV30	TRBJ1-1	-	CAWSRGSGNMNTEAFF	TGTGCCTGGAGTCGCGGCTCGGGTAACATGAACACTGAAGCTTTCTTT
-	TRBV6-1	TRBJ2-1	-	CASSEGLEYNEQFF	TGTGCCAGCAGTGAAGGGTTAGAGTACAATGAGCAGTTCTTC
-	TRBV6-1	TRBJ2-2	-	CASSQGKGWTGELFF	TGTGCCAGCAGCCAGGGGAAGGGTTGGACCGGGGAGCTGTTTTTT
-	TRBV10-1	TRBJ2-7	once	CASSAGGLGEQYF	TGCGCCAGCAGTGCCGGAGGGCTGGGCGAGCAGTACTTC